Listed here are 28 T cell receptor beta chains from one sample, sequenced in a study of shared clonotypes between healthy human individuals. The data were produced by immunoSEQ multiplex PCR, yet TCRdb's version contains in-frame clones alone and is incomplete. The sample shows about a million clones, around 80% of them seen only once. The source material was memory CD4+ T cells sorted from blood. Indicated subset: CD45RA-negative fraction. The receptors were sampled from a man between 18 and 29 years old in good health.

The chain has TRBV18 and TRBJ1-2, with 10 bases matching TRBD1. Germline V gene sequence: CDR1 KGHSH, CDR2 LQKENI. With 4 bases clipped from V and 7 bases from J, the junction kept 6 bases outside the gene matches. The CDR3 consists of 14 residues. CDR3 DNA: TGTGCCAGCTCACTCGGACAGGGGGAGGCTGGCTACACCTTC. This encodes CASSLGQGEAGYTF.

The chain couples TRBV11-2 to TRBJ1-2; the D is unclear. Per germline, CDR1 SGHAT and CDR2 FQNNGV. Deletions cut 1 base from V and 6 bases from J, with 9 bases between. The CDR3 spans 13 residues. CDR3: CASSLGRTDGYTF. The CDR3 coding sequence is TGTGCCAGCAGCTTAGGAAGGACTGATGGCTACACCTTC.

Ten or more counts support this clone. V is TRBV5-6 and J is TRBJ1-2, with D maybe TRBD1 (5 bases). The CDR3 length is 14 residues. The V gene lost 0 bases and the J gene lost 4 bases, with 10 bases spanning the gap. CDR1 SGHDT and CDR2 YYEEEE come from the germline V gene. This chain's CDR3 is CASSLGRQIYGYTF. CDR3 sequence (DNA): TGTGCCAGCAGCTTGGGTCGACAGATCTATGGCTACACCTTC.

The CDR3 DNA reads TGTGCCAGCAGCTTAGCGGACCAGCCAAATACCTATGGCTACACCTTC. It encodes CASSLADQPNTYGYTF. The chain has TRBV7-2 and TRBJ1-2, with no clear D. Looked up from germline, CDR1 is SGHTA and CDR2 is FQGNSA. V shed 0 bases and J shed 4 bases, with 15 bases lying between them. The CDR3 runs 16 residues.

Comments on this clone: Relative to the germline gene, one junction end is altered; a read error may explain this. CDR3 nucleotides: TGTGCCAGCAGCGTAGCGGGGGGGCAAAGGGAGCAGTACTTC. Amino acids: CASSVAGGQREQYF. The chain employs TRBV7-8 and TRBJ2-7; 11 nucleotides align to TRBD2. In germline, CDR1 is SGHVS, CDR2 FQNEAQ. The CDR3 contains 14 residues.

V gene TRBV7-9 combines with J gene TRBJ1-1; possible D gene TRBD1, 5 bases. Trimming cost V 5 bases and J 1 base, with 20 bases left between them. Germline V gene data show CDR1 as SEHNR and CDR2 as FQNEAQ (reference sequence). The CDR3 sequence is 17 residues long. CDR3: CASSRQTRGYQNTEAFF. As DNA, the CDR3 is TGTGCCAGCAGCCGACAGACCCGGGGGTACCAGAACACTGAAGCTTTCTTT. The complete variable domain, with remaining parts taken from reference TRBV7-9 and TRBJ1-1, reads DTGVSQNPRHKITKRGQNVTFRCDPISEHNRLYWYRQTLGQGPEFLTYFQNEAQLEKSRLLSDRFSAERPKGSFSTLEIQRTEQGDSAMYLCASSRQTRGYQNTEAFFGQGTRLTVV.

The chain links TRBV6-5 to TRBJ2-5, with 11 bases aligning to TRBD2. The CDR3 sequence is 15 residues long. Germline trimming cut 4 bases from V and 4 bases from J; bases unmatched to any gene: 5. The germline CDR1 and CDR2 sequences are MNHEY and SVGAGI. The CDR3 sequence: CASSWGLAGGETQYF. CDR3 nucleotide sequence: TGTGCCAGCAGTTGGGGGCTAGCGGGAGGAGAGACCCAGTACTTC.

This clone occurred once. This rearrangement joins TRBV11-2 to TRBJ2-7; 8 positions match TRBD2. The CDR3 runs 13 residues. With 6 bases clipped from V and 7 bases from J, the junction kept 8 bases outside the gene matches. Germline V lookup: CDR1 SGHAT, CDR2 FQNNGV. This CDR3 reads CASSHPGTREQYF. In DNA, the CDR3 is TGTGCCAGCAGTCACCCCGGGACTAGAGAGCAGTACTTC.

This clone appeared once. The chain links TRBV10-3 to TRBJ2-3; 9 bases match TRBD2. V dropped 8 bases and J dropped 0; count of bases not matched to a gene: 12. Per germline, CDR1 ENHRY and CDR2 SYGVKD. The CDR3 sequence is 17 residues long. CDR3 loop: CAISRGASGTSTDTQYF. The CDR3 DNA follows: TGTGCCATCTCCCGAGGGGCTAGCGGGACTAGCACAGATACGCAGTATTTT.

This clone has only a few counts. The J gene is TRBJ2-2, the V gene TRBV9, with D possibly being TRBD1 (6 bases). The CDR3 contains 15 residues. Deletions cut 4 bases from V and 1 base from J, with 11 bases between. Germline CDR1 SGDLS, CDR2 YYNGEE. CDR3: CASSRATGNTGELFF. DNA of the CDR3: TGTGCCAGCAGCCGTGCGACAGGGAACACCGGGGAGCTGTTTTTT.

The table lists this clone with a count of one. The chain has TRBV10-2 and TRBJ2-2, with 9 bases aligning to TRBD2. Germline CDR1 is WSHSY and CDR2 is SAAADI. After removal of 3 bases from V and 4 bases from J, the junction contained 9 bases not matched to a gene. The CDR3 extends over 17 amino acids. The CDR3 DNA follows: TGCGCCAGCAGTGAATTGGCGGGGGGGCCGGCCACCGGGGAGCTGTTTTTT. It specifies CASSELAGGPATGELFF.

The chain links TRBV25-1 to TRBJ2-2, with 7 bases that match TRBD2. V dropped 6 bases and J dropped 3; count of bases not matched to a gene: 13. Germline-derived CDR1 and CDR2 are MGHDK and SYGVNS. The CDR3 has 17 amino acids. In DNA, the CDR3 is TGTGCCAGCAGCACCTCGCTGGGGGGGAAAGACACCGGGGAGCTGTTTTTT. It yields the protein CASSTSLGGKDTGELFF. The full variable domain, rest sourced from reference TRBV25-1 and TRBJ2-2, is EADIYQTPRYLVIGTGKKITLECSQTMGHDKMYWYQQDPGMELHLIHYSYGVNSTEKGDLSSESTVSRIRTEHFPLTLESARPSHTSQYLCASSTSLGGKDTGELFFGEGSRLTVL.

This chain joins TRBV30 and TRBJ2-2; 14 positions agree with TRBD2. CDR3 length equals 19 residues. The V gene's germline CDR1 is GTSNPN and CDR2 SVGIG (reference sequence). The J segment lost 3 bases and the V segment lost 4 bases, leaving 13 bases of the junction unmatched. CDR3 in DNA: TGTGCCTGGACCCTCGGGACTAGCGGGAGATCGGAGTACACCGGGGAGCTGTTTTTT. Protein sequence: CAWTLGTSGRSEYTGELFF.

This clone has only one observation. Given a far larger clone just one base away, this is likely a sequencing read error. The chain couples TRBV11-1 to TRBJ1-1; no clear D gene. Germline CDR1 SGHAT, CDR2 FQDESV (reference sequence). Trimming shortened V by 1 base and J by 0 bases, and 3 bases separated the two germline ends. CDR3 size: 13 residues. The CDR3 spells CASSLDMNTEAFF. The DNA for the CDR3 is TGTGCCAGCAGCTTAGACATGAACACTGAAGCTTTCTTT.

V usage is TRBV7-2 and J usage is TRBJ2-3, with 9 nucleotides matching TRBD1. The CDR3 extends over 13 amino acids. The germline CDR1 and CDR2 sequences are SGHTA and FQGNSA. Germline trimming cut 4 bases from V and 12 bases from J; bases unmatched to any gene: 8. CDR3 amino acids: CASSSVGQGTQYF. The CDR3 DNA sequence: TGTGCCAGCAGCTCAGTAGGACAGGGGACTCAGTATTTT.

This clone appeared once. The chain employs TRBV2 and TRBJ1-2, with D unclear. The CDR3 runs to 14 residues. The germline CDR1 and CDR2 sequences are SNHLY and FYNNEI. Trimming removed 0 bases at V and 2 bases at J, with 7 bases between. In nucleotides, the CDR3 is TGTGCCAGCAGTGAAGCGCGGATAAACTATGGCTACACCTTC. It codes for CASSEARINYGYTF.

This clone was counted ten times or more. The chain couples TRBV5-6 to TRBJ2-5; a possible D gene is TRBD2 (6 bases). Deletions cut 0 bases from V and 5 bases from J, with 17 bases between. CDR1 is SGHDT and CDR2 is YYEEEE in the germline V gene. The CDR3 runs 16 residues. The DNA for the CDR3 is TGTGCCAGCAGCTTGGAGGCGCGGGGTAGAGGGGAGACCCAGTACTTC. Its translation: CASSLEARGRGETQYF.

The rearrangement uses TRBV28 and TRBJ2-1; the match to TRBD2 covers 11 bases. Germline CDR1 reads MDHEN; CDR2 reads SYDVKM. Unmatched junction bases numbered 2, after V lost 7 bases and J lost 6 bases. CDR3 length: 13 amino acids. CDR3: CASNGLAGNEQFF. CDR3 DNA: TGTGCCAGCAACGGACTAGCGGGCAATGAGCAGTTCTTC.

The chain combines TRBV7-9 with TRBJ1-2; 7 bases map to TRBD1. Trimming cost V 7 bases and J 9 bases; bases outside gene matches: 11. The CDR3 totals 13 residues. Germline CDR1 and CDR2: SEHNR and FQNEAQ (reference sequence). The CDR3 reads CASIAGGGWSYTF. The CDR3 DNA reads as TGTGCCAGCATTGCCGGAGGGGGCTGGAGCTACACCTTC.

The V gene is TRBV6-6, the J gene TRBJ1-4; the match to TRBD1 covers 10 bases. V gave up 2 bases and J gave up 4 bases; unmatched junction bases: 1. Germline V lookup: CDR1 MNHNY, CDR2 SVGAGI (reference sequence). The CDR3 is made up of 15 amino acids. Written as DNA, the CDR3 is TGTGCCAGCAGTTACCGGGACAGGGGTAATGAAAAACTGTTTTTT. Protein: CASSYRDRGNEKLFF.

The V call is TRBV6-5, the J call TRBJ1-1; D possibly corresponds to TRBD1 (5 bases). The CDR3 is made up of 14 amino acids. V was trimmed by 0 bases and J by 4 bases, leaving 9 bases between them. In germline, CDR1 is MNHEY, CDR2 SVGAGI. The CDR3 region is CASSYSVGGTEAFF. The CDR3 DNA sequence: TGTGCCAGCAGTTACTCGGTGGGGGGCACTGAAGCTTTCTTT.

This clone has a handful of counts. V and J are TRBV18 and TRBJ2-7; 9 bases map to TRBD1. This CDR3 is 16 amino acids long. Losses at the gene ends were 3 bases for V and 3 bases for J; bases not matched to a gene: 9. CDR1 is KGHSH, CDR2 LQKENI, per germline. The CDR3, as DNA: TGTGCCAGCTCACCTAATATGGGGACAGGGATCTACGAGCAGTACTTC. It yields the protein CASSPNMGTGIYEQYF.

A word on this clone: This sample also contains other DNA sequences that code for the same CDR3. V usage is TRBV5-1 and J usage is TRBJ2-7; no definite D call. Germline V gene lookup returns CDR1 SGHRS and CDR2 YFSETQ. The CDR3 consists of 14 residues. Trimming removed 2 bases from V and 2 bases from J, with 11 bases in between. The CDR3: CASSLEEGPYEQYF. Written as DNA, the CDR3 is TGCGCCAGCAGCTTAGAGGAAGGCCCCTACGAGCAGTACTTC.

This clone was detected many times. The genes are TRBV6-5 and TRBJ1-1; TRBD1 aligns across 7 bases. CDR3 length: 15 amino acids. In germline, CDR1 is MNHEY, CDR2 SVGAGI. The junction had 10 bases not matched to a gene; V was cut back by 2 bases and J by 7 bases. The CDR3 loop is CASSYVHTGAVEAFF. For the CDR3, the DNA is TGTGCCAGCAGTTACGTCCACACAGGGGCGGTTGAAGCTTTCTTT.

Concerning this clone itself: This same CDR3 is encoded by further DNA sequences in the sample. The chain recombines TRBV11-2 with TRBJ2-5; D gene ambiguous. CDR1 is SGHAT, CDR2 FQNNGV, per germline. The CDR3 is made up of 13 amino acids. The ends were cut back, 1 base at V and 5 bases at J, with 8 bases in the middle. CDR3 amino acids: CASSLGGSETQYF. CDR3 in DNA: TGTGCCAGCAGCTTAGGTGGGTCGGAGACCCAGTACTTC.

The chain couples TRBV11-3 to TRBJ2-2; no reliable D call. Trimming took 6 bases from V and 6 from J, leaving 20 bases between them. The CDR3 extends over 16 amino acids. Germline V gene lookup returns CDR1 SGHNT and CDR2 YENEEA. CDR3 in DNA: TGTGCCAGCAGTCATGGCGGATCAGATTCTGCCGGGGAGCTGTTTTTT. Residues: CASSHGGSDSAGELFF.

The gene calls are TRBV30 and TRBJ1-6, with a possible D match to TRBD1 (6 bases). The germline V gene encodes CDR1 GTSNPN and CDR2 SVGIG (reference sequence). Trimming cost V 3 bases and J 9 bases, with 21 bases left between them. CDR3 length equals 16 residues. The CDR3 spells CAWRLGGPSTGSPLHF. The DNA of the CDR3 is TGTGCCTGGAGGCTCGGGGGGCCGAGCACGGGTTCACCCCTCCACTTT.

The V and J genes are TRBV11-2 and TRBJ2-1; TRBD2 aligns across 13 bases. CDR1 SGHAT and CDR2 FQNNGV come from the germline V gene. The V segment lost 4 bases and the J segment 9 bases; nucleotides outside the gene matches: 9. This CDR3 has 16 residues. The CDR3 DNA reads as TGTGCCAGCAGCTCCATAGGACTAGCGGGAGATAGTGAGCAGTTCTTC. It encodes CASSSIGLAGDSEQFF.